This section outlines one T cell receptor beta chain sequence together with its context. This sample was taken from a study of CD8 T cells in Susac syndrome. Trimming removed 2 bases at V and 11 bases at J, with 16 bases between. Germline V CDR1 and CDR2: MNHEY, SMNVEV (reference sequence). The CDR3 covers 15 residues. Sequencing of TCR beta was carried out in blood CD8+ and CD4+ T cells. The TEMRA cells underwent FACS enrichment, while the CD8+ and CD4+ T cells underwent negative isolation. Random-hexamer reverse transcription was applied to about 0.5 to 1 ug RNA. TCRdb re-called the immunoSEQ multiplex PCR reads with MiXCR, one entry per CDR3 protein. The profile shows about 200,000 distinct CDR3 sequences, about 95% of them singletons.

The source material was CD4+ T cells from PBMCs. The chain carries TRBV27 and TRBJ1-6; the D is unclear. This TCR came from a human donor with multiple sclerosis. CDR3 residues: CASSLEPLEGTPLHF. The CDR3 bases are TGTGCCAGCAGTTTAGAACCACTGGAGGGAACACCCCTCCACTTT.